This TCR beta chain was identified in a study of OX40 agonist ivuxolimab in advanced cancers. Findings and caveats of the study: Expanded peripheral T-cell antigen specificity went undetermined.

This CDR3 region has 13 residues. CDR1 MGHRA and CDR2 YSYEKL come from the germline V gene. The J segment lost 4 bases and the V segment lost 8 bases, leaving 3 bases of the junction unmatched. The method was immunoSEQ multiplex PCR; TCRdb's version includes in-frame clones alone and lacks a portion of them. The sample carries approximately 92,000 clones, more than 95% recorded once. As concerns this clone: The antigen is unknown.

The V and J genes are TRBV4-1 and TRBJ1-5, with TRBD1 matching over 9 bases. This receptor was identified in an adult with an advanced solid tumor such as melanoma, head and neck, liver or kidney cancer. The sample here was CD4+ or CD8+ T cells sorted from blood, taken in a trial of the OX40 agonist ivuxolimab. CDR3 sequence (DNA): TGCGCCAGCGGGACAGGGATTAATCAGCCCCAGCATTTT. It specifies CASGTGINQPQHF.